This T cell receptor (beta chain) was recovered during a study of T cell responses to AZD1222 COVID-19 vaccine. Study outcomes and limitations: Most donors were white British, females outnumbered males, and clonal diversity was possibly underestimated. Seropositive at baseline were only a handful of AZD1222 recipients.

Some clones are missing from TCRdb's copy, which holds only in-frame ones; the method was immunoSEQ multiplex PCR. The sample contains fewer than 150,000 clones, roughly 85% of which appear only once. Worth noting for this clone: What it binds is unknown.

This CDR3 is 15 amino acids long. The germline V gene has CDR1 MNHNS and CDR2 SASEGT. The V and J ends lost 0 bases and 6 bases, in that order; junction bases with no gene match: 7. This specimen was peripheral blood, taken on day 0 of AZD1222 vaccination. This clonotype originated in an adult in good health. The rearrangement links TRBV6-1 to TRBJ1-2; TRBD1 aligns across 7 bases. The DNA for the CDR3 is TGTGCCAGCAGTGAAGCAGAAGACAGGGCGAATGGCTACACCTTC. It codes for CASSEAEDRANGYTF.